One and the same sample provided the 4 T cell receptor beta chains below, sequenced in a study of regulatory T cells in long-lasting Graves disease. The time point was: persistent/refractory GD, antithyroid drugs over 5 years with positive TRAb. TCR sequences were obtained from RNA taken from PBMCs. Libraries of TCR beta came from iRepertoire HTBI primers plus Arm-PCR of CDR3 regions. MiXCR was run by TCRdb on the multiplex PCR reads, yielding one entry per CDR3 protein. This sample yields 360,000 or so distinct CDR3 sequences, of which around 23% are seen a single time; around 30% belongs to the top ten. The starting material was peripheral blood mononuclear cells (PBMCs), obtained when the disease was refractory, from a patient treated with antithyroid drugs. These receptors all stem from a woman between 40 and 55 years old with Graves disease.

The chain links TRBV28 to TRBJ2-1, with TRBD2 matching over 8 bases. Germline loops: CDR1 MDHEN, CDR2 SYDVKM. The CDR3 extends over 13 amino acids. V shed 6 bases, J shed 8 bases, and the junction held 6 bases outside the gene matches. This chain's CDR3 is CASSGGGTDEQFF. CDR3 in DNA: TGTGCCAGCAGCGGGGGGGGGACCGATGAGCAGTTCTTC.

The table lists this clonotype with many counts. The rearrangement joins TRBV20-1 to TRBJ2-5; either TRBD1 or TRBD2 may fit D (5 bases each). Looked up from germline, CDR1 is DFQATT and CDR2 is SNEGSKA (reference sequence). CDR3 size: 12 residues. Trimming removed 5 bases from V and 5 bases from J, with 12 bases in between. The CDR3 region is CSARTRGETQYF. CDR3 nucleotides: TGCAGTGCTCGGACACGAGGGGAGACCCAGTACTTC.

The chain couples TRBV28 to TRBJ2-2; weak D call: TRBD2 (5 bases). This CDR3 has 15 residues. The germline gives CDR1 MDHEN, CDR2 SYDVKM. V lost 6 bases to trimming and J lost 3 bases, with 14 bases between them. The CDR3 DNA reads TGTGCCAGCAGCCCGGGGTCCCGGGACACCGGGGAGCTGTTTTTT. It translates to CASSPGSRDTGELFF.

This clonotype was seen more than once but under ten times. The chain uses TRBV20-1 and TRBJ1-5; weak D call: TRBD1 (6 bases). Trimming removed 5 bases at V and 7 bases at J, with 15 bases between. CDR1 is DFQATT, CDR2 SNEGSKA, per germline (reference sequence). CDR3 length equals 13 residues. The CDR3 sequence is CSASGQSNQPQHF. The CDR3 DNA sequence: TGCAGTGCTTCGGGACAAAGTAACCAGCCCCAGCATTTT.